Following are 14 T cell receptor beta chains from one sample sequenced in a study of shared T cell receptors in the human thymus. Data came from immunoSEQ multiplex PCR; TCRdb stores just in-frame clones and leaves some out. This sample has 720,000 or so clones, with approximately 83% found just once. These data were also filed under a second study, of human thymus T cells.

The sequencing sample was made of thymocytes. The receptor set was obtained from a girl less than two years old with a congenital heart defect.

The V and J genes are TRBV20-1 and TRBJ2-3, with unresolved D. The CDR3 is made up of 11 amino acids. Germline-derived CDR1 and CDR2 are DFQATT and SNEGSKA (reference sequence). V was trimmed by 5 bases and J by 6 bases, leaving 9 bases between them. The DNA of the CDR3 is TGCAGTGCTCTCCGTCCCGATACGCAGTATTTT. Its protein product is CSALRPDTQYF.

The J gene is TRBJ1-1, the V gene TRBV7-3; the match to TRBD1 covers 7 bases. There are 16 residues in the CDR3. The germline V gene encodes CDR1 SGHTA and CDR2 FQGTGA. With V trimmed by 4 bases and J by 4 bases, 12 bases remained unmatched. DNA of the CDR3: TGTGCCAGCAGCTCCCCTCACCGGACAGGTAGCACTGAAGCTTTCTTT. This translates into CASSSPHRTGSTEAFF.

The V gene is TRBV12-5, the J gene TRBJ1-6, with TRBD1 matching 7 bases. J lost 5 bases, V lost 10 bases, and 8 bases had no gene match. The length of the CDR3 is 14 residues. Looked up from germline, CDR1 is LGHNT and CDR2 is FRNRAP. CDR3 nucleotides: TGTGCTACGGGACAGTCCCAGGATAATTCACCCCTCCACTTT. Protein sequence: CATGQSQDNSPLHF.

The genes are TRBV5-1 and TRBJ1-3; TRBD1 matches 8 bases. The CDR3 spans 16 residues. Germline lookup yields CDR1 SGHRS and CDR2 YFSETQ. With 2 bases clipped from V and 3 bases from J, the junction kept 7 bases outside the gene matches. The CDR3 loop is CASSLGQGAYGNTIYF. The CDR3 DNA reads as TGCGCCAGCAGCTTAGGCCAGGGGGCCTATGGAAACACCATATATTTT.

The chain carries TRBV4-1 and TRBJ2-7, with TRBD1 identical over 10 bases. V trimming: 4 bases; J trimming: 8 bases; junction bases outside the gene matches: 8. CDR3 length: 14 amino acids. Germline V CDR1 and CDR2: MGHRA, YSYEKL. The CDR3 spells CASSPRDRGPKQYF. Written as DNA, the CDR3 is TGCGCCAGCAGCCCCCGGGACAGGGGACCCAAGCAGTACTTC.

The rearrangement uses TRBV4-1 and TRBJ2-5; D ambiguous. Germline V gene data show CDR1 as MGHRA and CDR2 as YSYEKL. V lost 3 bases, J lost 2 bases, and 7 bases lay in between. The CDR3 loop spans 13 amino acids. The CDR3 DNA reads TGCGCCAGCAGCCACAGAAGTCAAGAGACCCAGTACTTC. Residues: CASSHRSQETQYF.

The CDR3 here is CASSLRSTRGTENEQFF. The CDR3 DNA reads as TGTGCCAGCAGCTTAAGGTCCACGCGGGGGACTGAAAATGAGCAGTTCTTC. This sequence joins TRBV11-2 and TRBJ2-1; 7 nucleotides line up with TRBD2. This CDR3 is built from 17 residues. Germline CDR1 is SGHAT and CDR2 is FQNNGV. V trimming: 2 bases; J trimming: 7 bases; junction bases outside the gene matches: 14. Supplemented by reference TRBV11-2 and TRBJ2-1, the full variable domain reads EAGVAQSPRYKIIEKRQSVAFWCNPISGHATLYWYQQILGQGPKLLIQFQNNGVVDDSQLPKDRFSAERLKGVDSTLKIQPAKLEDSAVYLCASSLRSTRGTENEQFFGPGTRLTVL.

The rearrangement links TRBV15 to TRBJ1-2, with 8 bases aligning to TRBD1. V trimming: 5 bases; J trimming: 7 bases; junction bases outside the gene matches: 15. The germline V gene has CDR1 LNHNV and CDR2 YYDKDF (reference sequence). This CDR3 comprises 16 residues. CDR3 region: CATSPGQGDVFPGYTF. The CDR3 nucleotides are TGTGCCACCAGCCCTGGACAGGGAGATGTTTTTCCTGGCTACACCTTC.

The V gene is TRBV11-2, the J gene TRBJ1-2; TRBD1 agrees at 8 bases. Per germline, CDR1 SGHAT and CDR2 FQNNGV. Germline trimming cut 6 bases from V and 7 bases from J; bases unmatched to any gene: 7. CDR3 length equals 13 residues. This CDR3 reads CASRLRGRIGYTF. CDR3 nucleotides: TGTGCCAGCAGGCTCAGGGGGCGGATTGGCTACACCTTC.

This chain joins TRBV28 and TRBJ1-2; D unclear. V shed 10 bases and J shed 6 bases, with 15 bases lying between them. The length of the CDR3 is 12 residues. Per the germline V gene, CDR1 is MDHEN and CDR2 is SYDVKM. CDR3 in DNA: TGTGCCATTTGGAACAGATCTCATGGCTACACCTTC. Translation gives CAIWNRSHGYTF.

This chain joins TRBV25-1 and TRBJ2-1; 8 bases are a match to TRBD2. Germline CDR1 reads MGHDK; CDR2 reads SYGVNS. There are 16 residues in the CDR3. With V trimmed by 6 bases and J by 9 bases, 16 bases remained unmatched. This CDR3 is CASSHSGGPGQGEQFF. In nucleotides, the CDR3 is TGTGCCAGCAGCCATTCGGGGGGGCCTGGTCAGGGTGAGCAGTTCTTC.

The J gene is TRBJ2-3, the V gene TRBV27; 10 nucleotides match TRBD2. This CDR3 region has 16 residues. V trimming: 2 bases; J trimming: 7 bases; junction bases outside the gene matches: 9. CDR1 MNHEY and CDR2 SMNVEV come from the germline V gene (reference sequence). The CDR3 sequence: CASSLGERGGPHTQYF. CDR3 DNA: TGTGCCAGCAGTTTAGGCGAGCGGGGGGGCCCCCATACGCAGTATTTT.

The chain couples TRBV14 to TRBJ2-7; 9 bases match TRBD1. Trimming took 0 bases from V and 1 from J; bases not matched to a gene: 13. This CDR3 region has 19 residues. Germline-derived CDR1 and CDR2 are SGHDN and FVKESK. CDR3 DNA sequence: TGTGCCAGCAGCCAAGATTCGCTCCACGGACAGGGGCAATCCTACGAGCAGTACTTC. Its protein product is CASSQDSLHGQGQSYEQYF.

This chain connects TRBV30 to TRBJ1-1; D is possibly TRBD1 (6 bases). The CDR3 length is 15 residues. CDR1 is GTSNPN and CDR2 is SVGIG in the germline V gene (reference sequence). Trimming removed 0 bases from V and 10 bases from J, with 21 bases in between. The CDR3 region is CAWSVKGQSVLVAFF. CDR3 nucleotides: TGTGCCTGGAGTGTAAAAGGACAGTCGGTTTTGGTAGCTTTCTTT.